The 21 T cell receptor beta chains listed next were all sequenced from one sample in a study of blood T cells in healthy people across ages. With a J-beta primer mix and a sample-barcoded 5' primer, a second PCR ran roughly 6 to 11 cycles. MiXCR, run by TCRdb on the 5' RACE reads, gives a single entry per CDR3 protein. The sample records 650,000 or so distinct CDR3 sequences, under 65% being singletons. The sample consisted of blood. The source of these receptors is an elderly woman in good health.

This chain joins TRBV20-1 and TRBJ1-4, with 10 bases aligning to TRBD1. CDR3 length: 13 amino acids. V was pared by 5 bases and J by 8 bases, with 5 bases of the junction left unmatched. The germline V gene has CDR1 DFQATT and CDR2 SNEGSKA (reference sequence). CDR3 sequence: CSARTGGGEKLFF. The CDR3 DNA reads as TGCAGTGCTCGGACAGGGGGAGGCGAAAAACTGTTTTTT.

The V gene is TRBV12-3 or TRBV12-4, the J gene TRBJ2-3, with D possibly being TRBD1 (5 bases). The CDR3 totals 16 residues. Trimming took 5 bases from V and 0 from J, leaving 15 bases between them. The CDR3 sequence is CASSPRARRSTDTQYF. The CDR3 DNA reads TGTGCCAGCAGTCCCAGGGCCCGTCGTAGCACAGATACGCAGTATTTT.

This clonotype was observed many times. The gene calls are TRBV3-1 and TRBJ2-1; D may correspond to TRBD1 or TRBD2 (5 bases each). The CDR3 contains 15 residues. Germline CDR1 is LGHDT and CDR2 is YNNKEL (reference sequence). Trimming removed 4 bases from V and 3 bases from J, with 13 bases in between. CDR3 sequence reads: CASSPGYGGYNEQFF. The CDR3 DNA follows: TGTGCCAGCAGCCCTGGGTATGGGGGCTACAATGAGCAGTTCTTC.

The chain employs TRBV11-2 and TRBJ2-7, with TRBD2 matching 8 bases. Germline CDR1 is SGHAT and CDR2 is FQNNGV. The CDR3 length is 14 residues. V dropped 0 bases and J dropped 11; count of bases not matched to a gene: 9. This CDR3 is CASSLDLRAGVKYF. CDR3 nucleotides: TGTGCCAGCAGCTTAGATCTTCGAGCGGGAGTGAAGTACTTC.

This chain joins TRBV10-3 and TRBJ2-3, with no clear D. CDR3 size: 15 residues. Germline V gene lookup returns CDR1 ENHRY and CDR2 SYGVKD. V lost 6 bases and J 0 bases, leaving 13 bases between the germline ends. The CDR3 DNA follows: TGTGCCATCAGACCCTTAGGAACTAGCACAGATACGCAGTATTTT. Residues: CAIRPLGTSTDTQYF.

As concerns this clonotype: An end of the junction does not agree with germline; a read error may underlie this. The chain carries TRBV2 and TRBJ1-3; TRBD1 aligns across 12 bases. The CDR3 contains 18 residues. Germline V gene lookup returns CDR1 SNHLY and CDR2 FYNNEI. In DNA, the CDR3 is TGTGCCAGTAGTGCGGGACAGGGGGCGCGCAACTCTGGAAACACCATATATTTT. Translation gives CASSAGQGARNSGNTIYF.

CDR3 nucleotide sequence: TGCAGCGTTAACCGACGACAGGGGTTGCCCCTCCACTTT. It codes for CSVNRRQGLPLHF. The J gene is TRBJ1-6, the V gene TRBV29-1; 8 bases fit TRBD1. The CDR3 length is 13 residues. Germline CDR1 is SQVTM and CDR2 is ANQGSEA. The trim removed 5 bases at V and 13 bases at J, leaving 10 bases unmatched.

Only a few counts were recorded for this clonotype. CDR3 sequence (DNA): TGTGCCAGCAGTCCACGGACTAGCGGACCAACCTACGAGCAGTACTTC. As protein: CASSPRTSGPTYEQYF. The chain has TRBV2 and TRBJ2-7; 10 nucleotides match TRBD2. Germline V gives CDR1 SNHLY, CDR2 FYNNEI. The CDR3 consists of 16 residues. V lost 5 bases and J lost 2; bases outside the gene matches: 9.

The chain has TRBV29-1 and TRBJ2-1; possible D gene TRBD2, 6 bases. Deletions cut 5 bases from V and 1 base from J, with 12 bases between. The CDR3 contains 14 residues. Germline assignment: CDR1 SQVTM and CDR2 ANQGSEA. CDR3 in DNA: TGCAGCGTTCAGCGGGCACAGTCCTACAATGAGCAGTTCTTC. It is translated as CSVQRAQSYNEQFF.

This clonotype has ten or more counts. The chain uses TRBV28 and TRBJ2-5; D assignment may be TRBD1 or TRBD2 (5 bases each). The CDR3 has 14 amino acids. The germline V gene encodes CDR1 MDHEN and CDR2 SYDVKM. V lost 7 bases and J 5 bases, leaving 17 bases between the germline ends. The CDR3 DNA reads as TGTGCCAGCAATCCAGGGAGATTCCGGGAGACCCAGTACTTC. This sequence encodes CASNPGRFRETQYF.

The sample holds a few counts of this clonotype. V gene TRBV7-2 combines with J gene TRBJ2-1; D unclear. CDR1 and CDR2 (germline): SGHTA, FQGNSA. Deletions cut 5 bases from V and 7 bases from J, with 15 bases between. This CDR3 region has 14 residues. The CDR3 nucleotides read TGTGCCAGCAGCGTATTTGGTTTAGGGAATGAGCAGTTCTTC. It codes for CASSVFGLGNEQFF.

The V gene is TRBV7-7, the J gene TRBJ2-1; weak D call: TRBD1 (5 bases). This CDR3 has 13 residues. The germline gives CDR1 SSHAT, CDR2 FNYEAQ (reference sequence). CDR3 sequence: CASSANRQSVQFF. For the CDR3, the DNA is TGTGCTAGCTCAGCCAATCGACAGTCCGTCCAGTTCTTC.

This clonotype showed up many times. This chain connects TRBV20-1 to TRBJ1-2, with D perhaps TRBD1 (5 bases). Germline lookup yields CDR1 DFQATT and CDR2 SNEGSKA (reference sequence). The V and J ends lost 3 bases and 6 bases respectively, with 14 bases between them. The CDR3 covers 13 residues. As DNA, the CDR3 is TGCAGTGCTAGCAGCCGGGGGACGGATGGCTACACCTTC. It is translated as CSASSRGTDGYTF.

This clonotype was seen many times. The V and J genes are TRBV27 and TRBJ2-1; a possible D gene is TRBD2 (5 bases). The CDR3 consists of 13 residues. V was pared by 6 bases and J by 4 bases, with 10 bases between. Germline CDR1 is MNHEY and CDR2 is SMNVEV (reference sequence). The chain's CDR3 is CASRRVFYNEQFF. The DNA of the CDR3 is TGTGCCAGCAGGAGGGTATTTTACAATGAGCAGTTCTTC.

Concerning this clonotype itself: The final CDR3 position lacks the conserved phenylalanine or tryptophan, pointing to a likely read error. This chain joins TRBV4-2 and TRBJ1-1; D is uncertain. V was cut by 4 bases and J by 5 bases, with 14 bases left in between. This CDR3 region has 14 residues. The germline V gene encodes CDR1 LGHNA and CDR2 YNFKEQ. CDR3 region: CASSRLIEGTEAFS. For the CDR3, the DNA is TGTGCCAGCAGCCGCCTCATTGAAGGGACTGAAGCTTTCTCT.

V and J are TRBV28 and TRBJ2-7; D remains unclear. The V end lost 6 bases, the J end lost 10 bases, and 25 bases lay between the germline ends. CDR1 is MDHEN, CDR2 SYDVKM, per germline. The CDR3 contains 15 residues. The chain's CDR3 is CASSYKWSLAAVQYF. The CDR3 nucleotides are TGTGCCAGCAGCTATAAGTGGAGTCTTGCGGCGGTACAGTACTTC.

The chain couples TRBV6-1 to TRBJ1-2; 8 nucleotides align to TRBD1. Germline V gene lookup returns CDR1 MNHNS and CDR2 SASEGT. There are 12 residues in the CDR3. The V gene end was trimmed by 7 bases and the J gene end by 8 bases; junction bases not matched to a gene: 6. The CDR3 region is CASTRTGNGYTF. The CDR3 DNA is TGTGCCAGCACCCGGACAGGGAACGGCTACACCTTC.

This chain connects TRBV12-5 to TRBJ2-5; 7 bases match TRBD1. CDR3 length: 15 amino acids. Trimming cost V 6 bases and J 0 bases; bases outside gene matches: 7. Germline V gene data show CDR1 as LGHNT and CDR2 as FRNRAP. The chain's CDR3 is CASGTTGEYQETQYF. DNA for the CDR3: TGTGCTAGTGGCACTACAGGGGAGTACCAAGAGACCCAGTACTTC.

This clonotype was seen at least ten times. This rearrangement joins TRBV3-1 to TRBJ1-5; the D is unclear. V lost 1 base and J lost 6, with 7 bases in between. From germline, CDR1 is LGHDT and CDR2 YNNKEL (reference sequence). The CDR3 consists of 13 residues. The CDR3 nucleotides are TGTGCCAGCAGCCAAGGGCGCGGTCAGCCCCAGCATTTT. Its protein is CASSQGRGQPQHF.

The chain recombines TRBV19 with TRBJ1-2, with D possibly being TRBD1 (5 bases). Germline V gene sequence: CDR1 LNHDA, CDR2 SQIVND (reference sequence). V was trimmed by 3 bases and J by 6 bases, leaving 8 bases between them. This CDR3 region has 12 residues. The CDR3, as DNA: TGTGCCAGTAGTATTGGGGGAGATGGCTACACCTTC. Translation gives CASSIGGDGYTF.

V gene TRBV27 combines with J gene TRBJ2-4, with 9 bases lining up with TRBD2. The J call may be faulty, since TRBJ2-7 better matches the DNA end. CDR1 and CDR2 (germline): MNHEY, SMNVEV (reference sequence). The CDR3 has 14 amino acids. The chain's CDR3 is CASSLRAGGHEQYF. The CDR3 coding sequence is TGTGCCAGCAGTTTGAGAGCGGGAGGTCACGAGCAGTACTTC.